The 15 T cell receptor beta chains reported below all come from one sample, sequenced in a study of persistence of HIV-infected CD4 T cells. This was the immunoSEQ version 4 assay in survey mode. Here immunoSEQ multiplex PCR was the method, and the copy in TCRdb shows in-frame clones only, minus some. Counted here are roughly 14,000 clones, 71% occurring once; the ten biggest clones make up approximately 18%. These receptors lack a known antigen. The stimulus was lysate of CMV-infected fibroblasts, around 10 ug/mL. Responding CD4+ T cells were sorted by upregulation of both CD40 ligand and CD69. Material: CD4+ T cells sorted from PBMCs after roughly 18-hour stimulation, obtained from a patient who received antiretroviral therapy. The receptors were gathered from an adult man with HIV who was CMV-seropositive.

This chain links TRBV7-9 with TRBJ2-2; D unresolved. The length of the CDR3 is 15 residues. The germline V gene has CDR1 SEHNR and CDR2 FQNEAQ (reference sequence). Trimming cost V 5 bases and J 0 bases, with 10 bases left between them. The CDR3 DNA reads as TGTGCCAGCAGCCCGGTCAGAACGAACACCGGGGAGCTGTTTTTT. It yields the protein CASSPVRTNTGELFF.

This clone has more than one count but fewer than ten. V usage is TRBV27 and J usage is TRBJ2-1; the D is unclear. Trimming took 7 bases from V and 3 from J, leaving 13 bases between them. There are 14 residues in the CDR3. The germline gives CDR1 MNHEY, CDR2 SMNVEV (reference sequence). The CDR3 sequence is CASKRTTNYNEQFF. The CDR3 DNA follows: TGTGCCAGCAAAAGGACGACAAACTACAATGAGCAGTTCTTC.

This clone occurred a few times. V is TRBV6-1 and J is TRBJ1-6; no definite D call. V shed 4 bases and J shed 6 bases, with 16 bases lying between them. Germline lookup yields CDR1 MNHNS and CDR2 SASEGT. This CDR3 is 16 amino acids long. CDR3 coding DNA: TGTGCCAGCAGTGGAGGGTCTTTATTTACTAATTCACCCCTCCACTTT. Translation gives CASSGGSLFTNSPLHF.

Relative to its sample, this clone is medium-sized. CDR3 in DNA: TGTGCCAGCTCACAGGGGGCGCAAAATTCACCCCTCCACTTT. This gives the protein CASSQGAQNSPLHF. The J gene is TRBJ1-6, the V gene TRBV18; the match to TRBD1 covers 7 bases. Trimming cost V 4 bases and J 7 bases; bases outside gene matches: 4. The CDR3 sequence is 14 residues long. The V gene's germline CDR1 is KGHSH and CDR2 LQKENI.

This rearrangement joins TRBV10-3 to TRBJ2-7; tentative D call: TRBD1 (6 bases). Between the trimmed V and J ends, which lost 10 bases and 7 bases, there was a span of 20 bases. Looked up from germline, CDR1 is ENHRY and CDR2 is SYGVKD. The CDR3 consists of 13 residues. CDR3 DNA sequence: TGTGCCACCATCTCAAAGGGGGTCAAAGAGCAGTACTTC. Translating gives CATISKGVKEQYF.

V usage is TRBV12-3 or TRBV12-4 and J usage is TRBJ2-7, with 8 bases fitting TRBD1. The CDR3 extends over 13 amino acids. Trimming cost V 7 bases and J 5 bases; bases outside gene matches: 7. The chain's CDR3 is CASKATGVHEQYF. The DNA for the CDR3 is TGTGCCAGCAAAGCGACAGGGGTCCACGAGCAGTACTTC.

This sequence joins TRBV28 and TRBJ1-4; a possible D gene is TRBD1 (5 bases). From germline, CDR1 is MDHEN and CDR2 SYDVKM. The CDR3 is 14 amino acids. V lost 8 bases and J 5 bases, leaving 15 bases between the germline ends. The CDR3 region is CASHWGSPNEKLFF. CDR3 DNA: TGTGCCAGCCACTGGGGCAGCCCCAATGAAAAACTGTTTTTT.

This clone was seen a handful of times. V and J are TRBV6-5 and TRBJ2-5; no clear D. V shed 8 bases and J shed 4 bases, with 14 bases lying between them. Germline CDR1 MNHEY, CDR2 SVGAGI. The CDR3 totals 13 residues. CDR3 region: CASQKGRLETQYF. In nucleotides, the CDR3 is TGTGCCAGCCAAAAAGGCCGGTTAGAGACCCAGTACTTC.

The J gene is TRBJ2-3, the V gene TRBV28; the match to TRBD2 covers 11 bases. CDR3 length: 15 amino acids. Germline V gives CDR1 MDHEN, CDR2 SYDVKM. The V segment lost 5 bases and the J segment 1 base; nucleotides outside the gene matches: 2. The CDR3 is CASSKTSGGTDTQYF. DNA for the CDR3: TGTGCCAGCAGTAAGACTAGCGGGGGCACAGATACGCAGTATTTT.

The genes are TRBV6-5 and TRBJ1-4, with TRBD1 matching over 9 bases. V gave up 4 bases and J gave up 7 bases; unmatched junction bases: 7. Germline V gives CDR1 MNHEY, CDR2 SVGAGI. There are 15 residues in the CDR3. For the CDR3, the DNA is TGTGCCAGCAGTTTCCCCGGGACAGGGACTGAAAAACTGTTTTTT. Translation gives CASSFPGTGTEKLFF.

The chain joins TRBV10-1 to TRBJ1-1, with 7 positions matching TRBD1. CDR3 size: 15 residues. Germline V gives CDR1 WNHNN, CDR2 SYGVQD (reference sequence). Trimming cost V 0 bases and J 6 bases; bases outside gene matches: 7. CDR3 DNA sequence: TGCGCCAGCAGTGAGTCGGCGACAGGGAAATCTGAAGCTTTCTTT. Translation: CASSESATGKSEAFF.

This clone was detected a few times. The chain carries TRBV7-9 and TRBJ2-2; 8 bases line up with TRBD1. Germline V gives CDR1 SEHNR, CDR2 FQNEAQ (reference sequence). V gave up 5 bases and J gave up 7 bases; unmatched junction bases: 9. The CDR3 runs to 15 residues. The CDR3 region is CASSPQTGDVGELFF. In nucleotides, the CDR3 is TGTGCCAGCAGCCCCCAGACAGGGGATGTCGGGGAGCTGTTTTTT.

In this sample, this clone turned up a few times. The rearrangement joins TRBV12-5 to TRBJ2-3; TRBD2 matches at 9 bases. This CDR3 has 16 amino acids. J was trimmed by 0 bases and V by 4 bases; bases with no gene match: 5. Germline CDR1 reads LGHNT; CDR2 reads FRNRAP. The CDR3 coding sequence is TGTGCTAGTGGTTCGATAGCGGGGGCTAGCACAGATACGCAGTATTTT. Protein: CASGSIAGASTDTQYF. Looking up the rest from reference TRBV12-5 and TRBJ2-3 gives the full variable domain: DARVTQTPRHKVTEMGQEVTMRCQPILGHNTVFWYRQTMMQGLELLAYFRNRAPLDDSGMPKDRFSAEMPDATLATLKIQPSEPRDSAVYFCASGSIAGASTDTQYFGPGTRLTVL.

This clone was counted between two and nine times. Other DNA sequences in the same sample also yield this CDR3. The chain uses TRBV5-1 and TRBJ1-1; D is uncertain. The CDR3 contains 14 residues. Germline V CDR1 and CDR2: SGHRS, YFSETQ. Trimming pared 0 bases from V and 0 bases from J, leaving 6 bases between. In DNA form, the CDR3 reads TGCGCCAGCAGCTTGGCGGTGATGAACACTGAAGCTTTCTTT. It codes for CASSLAVMNTEAFF.

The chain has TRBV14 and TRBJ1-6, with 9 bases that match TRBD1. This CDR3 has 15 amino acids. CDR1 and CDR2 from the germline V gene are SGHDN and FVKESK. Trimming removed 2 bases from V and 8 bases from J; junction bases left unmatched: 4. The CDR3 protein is CASSQRDRVYSPLHF. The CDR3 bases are TGTGCCAGCAGCCAACGGGACAGGGTTTATTCACCCCTCCACTTT.